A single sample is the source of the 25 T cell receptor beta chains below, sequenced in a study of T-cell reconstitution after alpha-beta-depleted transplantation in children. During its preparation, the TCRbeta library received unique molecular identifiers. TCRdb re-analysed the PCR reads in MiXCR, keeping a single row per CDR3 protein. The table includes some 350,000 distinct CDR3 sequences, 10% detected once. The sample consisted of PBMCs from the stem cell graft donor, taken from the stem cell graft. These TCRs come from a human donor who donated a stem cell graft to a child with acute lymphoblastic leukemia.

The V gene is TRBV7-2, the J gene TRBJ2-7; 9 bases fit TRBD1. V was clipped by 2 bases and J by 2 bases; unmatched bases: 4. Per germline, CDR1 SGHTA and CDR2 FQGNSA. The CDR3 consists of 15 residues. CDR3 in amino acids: CASSLLGTGPYEQYF. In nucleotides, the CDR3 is TGTGCCAGCAGCTTATTGGGGACAGGGCCCTACGAGCAGTACTTC.

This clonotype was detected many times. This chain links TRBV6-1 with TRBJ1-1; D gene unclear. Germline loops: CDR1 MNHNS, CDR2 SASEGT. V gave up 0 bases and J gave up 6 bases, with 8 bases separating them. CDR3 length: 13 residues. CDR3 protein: CASSEARASEAFF. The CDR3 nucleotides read TGTGCCAGCAGTGAAGCGCGGGCTTCTGAAGCTTTCTTT.

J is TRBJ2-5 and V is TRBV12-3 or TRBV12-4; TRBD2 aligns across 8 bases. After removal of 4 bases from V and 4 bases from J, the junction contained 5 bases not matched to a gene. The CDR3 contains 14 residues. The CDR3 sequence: CASSYSGSVETQYF. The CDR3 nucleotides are TGTGCCAGCAGTTACAGCGGGAGCGTAGAGACCCAGTACTTC.

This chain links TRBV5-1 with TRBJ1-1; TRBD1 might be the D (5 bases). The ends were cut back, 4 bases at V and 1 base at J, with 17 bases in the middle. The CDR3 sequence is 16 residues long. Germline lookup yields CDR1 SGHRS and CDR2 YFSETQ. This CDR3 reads CASSTMIGASNTEAFF. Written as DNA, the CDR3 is TGCGCCAGCAGCACGATGATAGGGGCTTCGAACACTGAAGCTTTCTTT.

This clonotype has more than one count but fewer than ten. For the CDR3, the DNA is TGTGCCAGCAGCATAAGCGGGAATTCAAAGGACGAGCAGTACTTC. Translation gives CASSISGNSKDEQYF. The V call is TRBV7-9, the J call TRBJ2-7; 7 bases are shared with TRBD2. V lost 5 bases and J lost 5; bases outside the gene matches: 12. Germline V gives CDR1 SEHNR, CDR2 FQNEAQ (reference sequence). The CDR3 contains 15 residues.

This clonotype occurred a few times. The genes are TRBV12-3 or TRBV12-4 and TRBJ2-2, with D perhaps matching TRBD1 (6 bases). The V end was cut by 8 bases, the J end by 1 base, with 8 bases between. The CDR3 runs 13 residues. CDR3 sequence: CASLQGNTGELFF. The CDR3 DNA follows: TGTGCCAGCCTACAGGGGAACACCGGGGAGCTGTTTTTT.

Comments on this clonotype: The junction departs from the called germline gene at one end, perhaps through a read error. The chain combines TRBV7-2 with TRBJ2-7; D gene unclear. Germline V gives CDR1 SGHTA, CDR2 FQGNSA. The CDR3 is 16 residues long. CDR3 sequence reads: CASILSRVILGYEQYF. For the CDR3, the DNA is TGTGCCAGCATCTTAAGTAGGGTGATACTCGGGTACGAGCAGTACTTC.

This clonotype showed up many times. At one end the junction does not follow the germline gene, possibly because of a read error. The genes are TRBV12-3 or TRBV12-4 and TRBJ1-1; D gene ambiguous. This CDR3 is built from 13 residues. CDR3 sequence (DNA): TGTGCCAGCAGCTTAGCGGAGAACACTGAAGCTTTCTTT. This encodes CASSLAENTEAFF.

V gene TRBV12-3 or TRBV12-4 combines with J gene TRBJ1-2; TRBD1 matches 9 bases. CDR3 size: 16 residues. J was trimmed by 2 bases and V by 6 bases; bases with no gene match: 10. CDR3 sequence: CASSQPVGTGNYGYTF. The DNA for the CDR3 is TGTGCCAGCAGCCAACCCGTGGGGACAGGGAACTATGGCTACACCTTC.

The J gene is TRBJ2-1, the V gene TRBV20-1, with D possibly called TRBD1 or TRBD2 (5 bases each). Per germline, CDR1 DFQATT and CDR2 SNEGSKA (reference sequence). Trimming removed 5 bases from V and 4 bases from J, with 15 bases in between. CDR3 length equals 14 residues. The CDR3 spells CSAPLAGLYNEQFF. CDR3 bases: TGCAGTGCTCCCCTAGCAGGGCTTTACAATGAGCAGTTCTTC.

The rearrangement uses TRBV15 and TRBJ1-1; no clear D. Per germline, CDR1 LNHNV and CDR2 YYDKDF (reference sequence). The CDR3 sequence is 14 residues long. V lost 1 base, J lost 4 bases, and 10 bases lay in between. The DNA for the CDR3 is TGTGCCACCAGCAGAGGCGGGAAGCGCACTGAAGCTTTCTTT. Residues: CATSRGGKRTEAFF.

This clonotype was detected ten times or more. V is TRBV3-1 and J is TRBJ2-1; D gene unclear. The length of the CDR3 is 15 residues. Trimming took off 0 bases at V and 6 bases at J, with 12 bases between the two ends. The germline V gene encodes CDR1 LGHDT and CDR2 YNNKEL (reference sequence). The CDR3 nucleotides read TGTGCCAGCAGCCAAGAAGGGCCGGTCGGCAATGAGCAGTTCTTC. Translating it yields CASSQEGPVGNEQFF.

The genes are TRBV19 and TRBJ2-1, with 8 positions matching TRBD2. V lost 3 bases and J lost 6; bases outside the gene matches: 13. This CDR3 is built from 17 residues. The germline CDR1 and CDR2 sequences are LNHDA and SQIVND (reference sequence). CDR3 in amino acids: CASSIGPLREAFNEQFF. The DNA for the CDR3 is TGTGCCAGTAGTATCGGGCCCTTGCGGGAGGCCTTCAATGAGCAGTTCTTC.

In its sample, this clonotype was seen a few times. The CDR3 DNA reads as TGTGCCTGGAGTCGCCGCGCTACTCGGGGGCAGTACTTC. It yields the protein CAWSRRATRGQYF. The chain uses TRBV30 and TRBJ2-7; maybe TRBD2 (5 bases). Germline CDR1 is GTSNPN and CDR2 is SVGIG (reference sequence). The V and J ends lost 2 bases and 9 bases respectively, with 17 bases between them. This CDR3 spans 13 amino acids.

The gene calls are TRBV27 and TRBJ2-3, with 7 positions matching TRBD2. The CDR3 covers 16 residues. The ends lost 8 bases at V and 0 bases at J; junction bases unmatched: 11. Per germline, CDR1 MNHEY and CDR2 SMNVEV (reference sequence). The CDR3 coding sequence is TGTGCCAGCCCAATCGGGACTAAAGCTAGCACAGATACGCAGTATTTT. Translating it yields CASPIGTKASTDTQYF.

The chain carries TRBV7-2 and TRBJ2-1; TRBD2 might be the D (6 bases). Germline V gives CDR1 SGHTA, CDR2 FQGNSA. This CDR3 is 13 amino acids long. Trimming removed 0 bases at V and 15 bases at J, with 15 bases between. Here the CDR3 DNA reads TGTGCCAGCAGCTTAGCGCCGGAGGGGCCCCGGTTCTTC. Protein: CASSLAPEGPRFF.

CDR3: CASRPVGGNYGYTF. DNA of the CDR3: TGTGCCAGCAGGCCTGTAGGGGGCAACTATGGCTACACCTTC. The gene calls are TRBV9 and TRBJ1-2; 7 bases are a match to TRBD1. The junction had 6 bases not matched to a gene; V was cut back by 5 bases and J by 2 bases. This CDR3 contains 14 residues. The V gene's germline CDR1 is SGDLS and CDR2 YYNGEE.

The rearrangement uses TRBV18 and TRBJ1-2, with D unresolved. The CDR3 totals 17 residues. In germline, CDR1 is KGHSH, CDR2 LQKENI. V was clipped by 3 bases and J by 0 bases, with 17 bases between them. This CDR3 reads CASSPITGGGSNYGYTF. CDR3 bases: TGTGCCAGCTCACCGATCACCGGTGGAGGTTCTAACTATGGCTACACCTTC.

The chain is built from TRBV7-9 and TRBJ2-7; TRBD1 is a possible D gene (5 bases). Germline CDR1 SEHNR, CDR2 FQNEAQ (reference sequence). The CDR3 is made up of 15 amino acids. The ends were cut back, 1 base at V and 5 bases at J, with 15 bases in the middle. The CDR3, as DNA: TGTGCCAGCAGCTTAGTTTGGCAGGGAAATGACGAGCAGTACTTC. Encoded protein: CASSLVWQGNDEQYF. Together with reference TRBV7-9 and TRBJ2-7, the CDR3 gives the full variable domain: DTGVSQNPRHKITKRGQNVTFRCDPISEHNRLYWYRQTLGQGPEFLTYFQNEAQLEKSRLLSDRFSAERPKGSFSTLEIQRTEQGDSAMYLCASSLVWQGNDEQYFGPGTRLTVT.

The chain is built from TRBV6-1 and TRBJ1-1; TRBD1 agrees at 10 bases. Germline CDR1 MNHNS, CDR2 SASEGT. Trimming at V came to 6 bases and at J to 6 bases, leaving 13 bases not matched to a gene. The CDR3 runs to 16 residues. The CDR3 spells CASSFKWGQGKAEAFF. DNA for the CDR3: TGTGCCAGCAGCTTCAAATGGGGACAGGGGAAGGCTGAAGCTTTCTTT.

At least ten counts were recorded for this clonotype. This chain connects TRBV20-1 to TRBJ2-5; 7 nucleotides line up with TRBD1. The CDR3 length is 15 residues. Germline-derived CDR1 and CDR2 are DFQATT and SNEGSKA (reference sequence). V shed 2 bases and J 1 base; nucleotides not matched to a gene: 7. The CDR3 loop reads CSARSGAGGQETQYF. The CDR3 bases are TGCAGTGCTAGATCCGGGGCAGGGGGCCAAGAGACCCAGTACTTC.

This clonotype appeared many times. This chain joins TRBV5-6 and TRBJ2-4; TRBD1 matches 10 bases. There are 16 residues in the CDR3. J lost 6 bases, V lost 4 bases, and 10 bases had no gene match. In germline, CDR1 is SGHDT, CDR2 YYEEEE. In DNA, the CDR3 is TGTGCCAGCAGCGCTGACAGGGGGCGCACCCTAAACATTCAGTACTTC. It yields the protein CASSADRGRTLNIQYF.

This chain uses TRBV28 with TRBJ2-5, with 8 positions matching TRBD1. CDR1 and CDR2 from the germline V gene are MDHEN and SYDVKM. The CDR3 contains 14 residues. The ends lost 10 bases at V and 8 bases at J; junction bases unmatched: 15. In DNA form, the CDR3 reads TGTGCCACCAGAGCCGGGACAGGATCCTCCACCCAGTACTTC. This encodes CATRAGTGSSTQYF.

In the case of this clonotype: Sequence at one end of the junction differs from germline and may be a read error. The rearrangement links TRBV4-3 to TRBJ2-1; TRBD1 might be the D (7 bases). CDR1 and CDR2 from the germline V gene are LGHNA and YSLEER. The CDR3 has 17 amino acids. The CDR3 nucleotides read TGCGCCAGCAGCCAGGACAGGAGCAGGGGGGTCTACAATGAGCATTTCTTC. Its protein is CASSQDRSRGVYNEHFF.

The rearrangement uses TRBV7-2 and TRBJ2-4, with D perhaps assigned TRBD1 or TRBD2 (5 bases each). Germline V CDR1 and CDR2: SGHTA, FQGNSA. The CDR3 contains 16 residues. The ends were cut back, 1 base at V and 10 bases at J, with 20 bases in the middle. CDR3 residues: CASSLGGSRSSGIQYF. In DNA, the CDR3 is TGTGCCAGCAGCTTAGGGGGGTCTAGATCATCGGGTATTCAGTACTTC.